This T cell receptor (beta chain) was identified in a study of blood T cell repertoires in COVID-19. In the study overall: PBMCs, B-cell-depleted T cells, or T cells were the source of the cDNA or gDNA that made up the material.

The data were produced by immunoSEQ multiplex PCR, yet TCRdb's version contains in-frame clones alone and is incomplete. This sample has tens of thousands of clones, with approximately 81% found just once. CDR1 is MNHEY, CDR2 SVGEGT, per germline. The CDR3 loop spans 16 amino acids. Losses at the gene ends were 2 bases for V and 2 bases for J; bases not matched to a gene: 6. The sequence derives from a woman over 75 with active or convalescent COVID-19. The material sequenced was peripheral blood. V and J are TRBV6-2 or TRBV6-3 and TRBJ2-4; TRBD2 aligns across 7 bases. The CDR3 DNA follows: TGTGCCAGCAGTTACCGGGACTACAAATCCAAAAACATTCAGTACTTC. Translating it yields CASSYRDYKSKNIQYF.